The rows below give T cell receptor beta chains drawn from one sample of a study of blood T cells in healthy people across ages. A single record per CDR3 protein comes from TCRdb applying MiXCR to the 5' RACE reads. This sample has some 760,000 distinct CDR3 sequences; 20% to 30% occur once, and the top ten carry under 10%. A further study also used this sample, focusing on T cells of mothers and their children.

Sequenced: blood. All receptors derive from a boy under 18 in good health. The CDR3 runs from the conserved cysteine through the conserved F or W. A D gene is named only where the DNA matches it firmly. The size field is filled for only some rows; it gives once, few, many or a size class.

j_call: TRBJ2-1; v_call: TRBV7-6; clone_size: many; d_call: TRBD2; cdr3_nt: TGTGCCAGCAGCCCCACCGGGACTAGCTCCTACAATGAGCAGTTCTTC; cdr3_aa: CASSPTGTSSYNEQFF
j_call: TRBJ2-5; v_call: TRBV11-2; clone_size: few; d_call: TRBD1; cdr3_nt: TGTGCCAGCAGCCTACAGGGGCCTCGAGAGACCCAGTACTTC; cdr3_aa: CASSLQGPRETQYF
j_call: TRBJ2-1; v_call: TRBV20-1; clone_size: many; d_call: TRBD2; cdr3_nt: TGCAGTGCTAGAAAGCGGGGGGGCCCCAATGAGCAGTTCTTC; cdr3_aa: CSARKRGGPNEQFF
j_call: TRBJ2-5; v_call: TRBV7-2; clone_size: few; d_call: NA; cdr3_nt: TGTGCCAGCAGCTTAGATGGGGGAAAGACCCAGTACTTC; cdr3_aa: CASSLDGGKTQYF
j_call: TRBJ2-3; v_call: TRBV6-6; clone_size: few; d_call: NA; cdr3_nt: TGTGCCAGCAGCCGGGACATCGGGGATACGCAGTATTTT; cdr3_aa: CASSRDIGDTQYF
j_call: TRBJ2-5; v_call: TRBV20-1; clone_size: NA; d_call: NA; cdr3_nt: TGCAGTGCTAGGAGGTTAATAGGGGGGGACCAAGAGACCCAGTACTTC; cdr3_aa: CSARRLIGGDQETQYF
j_call: TRBJ1-6; v_call: TRBV3-1; clone_size: NA; d_call: NA; cdr3_nt: TGTGCCAGCAGCTTTCAAGGGAGGGATTCACCCCTCCACTTT; cdr3_aa: CASSFQGRDSPLHF
j_call: TRBJ1-2; v_call: TRBV5-1; clone_size: few; d_call: NA; cdr3_nt: TGCGCCAGCAGCTTTATGCAGGGCAGCTATGGCTACACCTTC; cdr3_aa: CASSFMQGSYGYTF
j_call: TRBJ1-1; v_call: TRBV12-3/TRBV12-4; clone_size: NA; d_call: NA; cdr3_nt: TGTGCCAGCAGTTTCAAGGGAAGGCGGACTGAAGCTTTCTTT; cdr3_aa: CASSFKGRRTEAFF
j_call: TRBJ2-1; v_call: TRBV6-5; clone_size: few; d_call: TRBD1; cdr3_nt: TGTGCCAGCAGTTACTCGGTCCTCGCGACAGGGAGCAATGAGCAGTTCTTC; cdr3_aa: CASSYSVLATGSNEQFF
j_call: TRBJ1-2; v_call: TRBV7-9; clone_size: NA; d_call: NA; cdr3_nt: TGTGCTTGGGGGGCAATAGGCTCCTTC; cdr3_aa: CAWGAIGSF
j_call: TRBJ2-7; v_call: TRBV4-3; clone_size: few; d_call: TRBD2; cdr3_nt: TGCGCCAGCAGCCAAGGTCGCCAACTAGCGGGGTCCTACGAGCAGTACTTC; cdr3_aa: CASSQGRQLAGSYEQYF
j_call: TRBJ1-4; v_call: TRBV5-1; clone_size: NA; d_call: TRBD1; cdr3_nt: TGCGCCAGCAGCTTAAACAGGGGTTATGAAAAACTGTTTTTT; cdr3_aa: CASSLNRGYEKLFF
j_call: TRBJ2-5; v_call: TRBV18; clone_size: few; d_call: NA; cdr3_nt: TGTGCCAGCTCACTGGCAGACCAGAGAGAAGAGACCCAGTACTTC; cdr3_aa: CASSLADQREETQYF
j_call: TRBJ1-2; v_call: TRBV20-1; clone_size: few; d_call: TRBD1; cdr3_nt: TGCAGTGCTAGGTGGACAGGGAGCTATGGCTACACCTTC; cdr3_aa: CSARWTGSYGYTF
j_call: TRBJ2-1; v_call: TRBV6-5; clone_size: few; d_call: NA; cdr3_nt: TGTGCCAGCAGTTACTCGAGATTACCAGACGGGCAGTTCTTC; cdr3_aa: CASSYSRLPDGQFF
j_call: TRBJ2-7; v_call: TRBV29-1; clone_size: few; d_call: TRBD1; cdr3_nt: TGCAGCGCCACCTCTTGCGGACAGGGGATCTACGAGCAGTACTTC; cdr3_aa: CSATSCGQGIYEQYF
j_call: TRBJ1-4; v_call: TRBV5-1; clone_size: many; d_call: NA; cdr3_nt: TGCGCCAGCAGCTTCCGGAATGAAAAACTGTTTTTT; cdr3_aa: CASSFRNEKLFF
j_call: TRBJ2-1; v_call: TRBV3-1; clone_size: NA; d_call: NA; cdr3_nt: TGTGCCAGCAGCCAGTTAATGTATTGGGGGGCCTACAATGAGCAGTTCTTC; cdr3_aa: CASSQLMYWGAYNEQFF
j_call: TRBJ1-2; v_call: TRBV29-1; clone_size: NA; d_call: NA; cdr3_nt: TGCAGCGTTGAGGAGGGAAATGGCTACACCTTC; cdr3_aa: CSVEEGNGYTF
j_call: TRBJ2-7; v_call: TRBV12-3/TRBV12-4; clone_size: NA; d_call: TRBD1; cdr3_nt: TGTGCCAGCAGTCCCTACAGGGGACACTACGAGCAGTACTTC; cdr3_aa: CASSPYRGHYEQYF
j_call: TRBJ2-5; v_call: TRBV14; clone_size: NA; d_call: NA; cdr3_nt: TGTGCCAGCAGCCAAGGGACTGGGCTGGGGGAGACCCAGTACTTC; cdr3_aa: CASSQGTGLGETQYF
j_call: TRBJ2-5; v_call: TRBV9; clone_size: NA; d_call: NA; cdr3_nt: TGTGCCAGCAGCGTAGGTGTAGCGACCCAAGAGACCCAGTACTTC; cdr3_aa: CASSVGVATQETQYF
j_call: TRBJ1-1; v_call: TRBV5-1; clone_size: NA; d_call: TRBD1; cdr3_nt: TGCGCCAGCAGCACGGGGGACAGGGTTGAAGCTTTCTTT; cdr3_aa: CASSTGDRVEAFF
j_call: TRBJ2-3; v_call: TRBV6-2/TRBV6-3; clone_size: NA; d_call: TRBD2; cdr3_nt: TGTGCCAGCAGTTACCGACTAGCGGGGCATGAAGATACGCAGTATTTT; cdr3_aa: CASSYRLAGHEDTQYF
j_call: TRBJ2-5; v_call: TRBV29-1; clone_size: NA; d_call: NA; cdr3_nt: TGCAGCGTTGAATGGGGTCAGACGTACCAAGAGACCCAGTACTTC; cdr3_aa: CSVEWGQTYQETQYF
j_call: TRBJ2-3; v_call: TRBV27; clone_size: few; d_call: TRBD1; cdr3_nt: TGTGCCAGCAGTTCGTGGGACAGAAGCACAGATACGCAGTATTTT; cdr3_aa: CASSSWDRSTDTQYF
j_call: TRBJ2-7; v_call: TRBV4-1; clone_size: NA; d_call: NA; cdr3_nt: TGCGCCAGCAGCCAAGGGGGGATTACCTACGAGCAGTACTTC; cdr3_aa: CASSQGGITYEQYF
j_call: TRBJ2-5; v_call: TRBV6-2/TRBV6-3; clone_size: NA; d_call: NA; cdr3_nt: TGTGCCAGCAGTTATTCCCCAAAGACCCAGTACTTC; cdr3_aa: CASSYSPKTQYF
j_call: TRBJ2-7; v_call: TRBV27; clone_size: few; d_call: TRBD2; cdr3_nt: TGTGCCAGCAGTTGGGGACTAGCGGGTGTCTCCTACGAGCAGTACTTC; cdr3_aa: CASSWGLAGVSYEQYF